This T cell receptor beta chain appears in the sequencing data of a study of tumor-infiltrating lymphocytes in primary liver carcinoma. Study at large: Patients were men and women aged 30 to 69 years. General study points: Pairs of tumor regions overlapped more than tumor-adjacent and tumor-blood pairs did.

With regard to this clonotype: Its target is unknown. A junction boundary mismatches the germline segment, possibly from a read error.

Taking about 19-32 mg of unsorted bulk tissue, the authors co-extracted RNA and DNA. The template, roughly 0.45 ug total RNA, yielded TCR beta cDNA made with a constant-region primer. Slightly modified ARM-PCR served as the procedure for the TCR beta libraries. These libraries came from three rounds of nested multiplex PCR. TCRdb ran MiXCR on the multiplex PCR reads and lists one entry per CDR3 protein. The data hold 90,000 to 100,000 distinct CDR3 sequences, with around three quarters observed a single time. Sequencing was performed on liver tumor tissue from sampling region 5. The subset is: tumor region T5, tumor centre. This clonotype originated in a woman between 55 and 75 years old with primary liver carcinoma and hepatitis B virus infection.

The CDR3 protein is CASITGAAYEQYF. The CDR3 DNA is TGTGCAAGCATAACAGGGGCCGCATACGAGCAGTACTTC. The V call is TRBV6-5, the J call TRBJ2-7; TRBD1 aligns across 7 bases. The CDR3 has 13 residues. Germline V gene lookup returns CDR1 MNHEY and CDR2 SVGAGI.